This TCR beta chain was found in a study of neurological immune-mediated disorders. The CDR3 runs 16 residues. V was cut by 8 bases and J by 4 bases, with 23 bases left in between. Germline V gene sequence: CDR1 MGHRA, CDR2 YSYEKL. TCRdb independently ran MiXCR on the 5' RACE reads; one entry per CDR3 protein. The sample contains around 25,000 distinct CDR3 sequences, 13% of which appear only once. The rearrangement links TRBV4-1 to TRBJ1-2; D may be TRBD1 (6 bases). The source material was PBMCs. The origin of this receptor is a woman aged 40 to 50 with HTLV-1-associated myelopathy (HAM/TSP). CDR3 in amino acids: CASQERGASSLYGYTF. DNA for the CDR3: TGCGCCAGCCAAGAAAGGGGGGCCTCCTCCCTCTATGGCTACACCTTC.